This T cell receptor (beta chain) was profiled in a study of blood T cell repertoires in COVID-19. Study in general: From the United States, Italy and Spain came samples of acute and convalescent COVID-19. Sample material is recorded as cDNA or gDNA derived from T cells, B-cell-depleted T cells, or PBMCs.

Original analysis: By means of reference gene primer amplification, nucleated cell counts were estimated. Assay used: immunoSEQ multiplex PCR; TCRdb lists only in-frame clones, some missing. The V and J calls and clone size were taken over from that table, and D and trimming were inferred from the DNA. The sample has approximately 80,000 clones, 88% seen once. There are a few counts of this clone. The receptor was derived from a human donor in a cohort sampled during active COVID-19. Sequenced sample: peripheral blood.

For the CDR3, the DNA is TGTGCCAGCAGCAACGGACTAGCGGGCTATGAGACCCAGTACTTC. Translated, it gives CASSNGLAGYETQYF. The chain uses TRBV9 and TRBJ2-5, with TRBD2 matching 11 bases. This CDR3 comprises 15 residues. J gave up 5 bases and V 4 bases, and 7 bases lay outside the gene matches. CDR1 is SGDLS and CDR2 is YYNGEE in the germline V gene.